This note documents a single T cell receptor beta chain sequence. This clone was detected only a few times. Its antigen remains undetermined. Base qualities were left out, and no much larger clone turns up one base away. TCRbeta CDR3 regions were amplified from genomic DNA by means of the immunoSEQ Assay, a bias-controlled multiplex PCR. As for how the authors treated the data: Within the assay, amplification of reference gene primers was used to estimate how many nucleated cells each sample contained. Sequence reads were collapsed and filtered to measure the absolute abundance of every unique TCRbeta CDR3 rearrangement. For each sample, productive Simpson clonality was calculated as the square root of Simpson's diversity index over productive rearrangements. TCRdb's version of the immuneACCESS table is confined to in-frame rearrangements and falls short of the full clone set. An unresolved V gene accounts for under half of the shortfall where checked; the remainder is of unknown origin. D and trimming were read from the DNA, whereas the V and J calls and clone size are those reported in that table. The sample includes 200,000 to 250,000 clones, with roughly 88% observed a single time. The ten largest account for about 4% of the sample.

The sample is drawn from a study of blood T cell repertoires in COVID-19 (TCRdb year 2020). For the wider study: Samples covering the acute and convalescent phases of COVID-19 were provided by collaborators in the United States, Italy and Spain. Where HLA class I and class II types were available, the types were taken from metadata supplied by the sample provider, not from assay-based typing. The material from the prospective study consisted of cDNA or gDNA derived from T cells, B-cell-depleted T cells, or PBMCs. Samples came from the ongoing ImmuneRACE study (first 160 participants) plus 1,254 subjects from 6 global collaborators. Deeply sampled blood TCRbeta repertoires from subjects exposed to, actively infected with, or recovered from COVID-19 were included in the dataset. The sample metadata nearly always contained a de-identified subject ID, COVID-19 status, age in years and sex. The repertoires were released in a freely available public database intended as a resource for research on the immune response to SARS-CoV-2.

What the work shows at the level of the full study, not this receptor alone: The quantity of clinical and demographic metadata differed by source and by participant and was supplied without curation.

The germline V gene (reference sequence) provides CDR1 LNHDA and CDR2 SQIVND. V and J are truncated by 1 base and 1 base respectively, leaving an intervening sequence of 10 bases. The CDR3 spans 15 residues, from the cysteine through the phenylalanine. Of all the DNA, just the CDR3 is kept, 45 bases in frame from base 1. Participants in the prospective study were enrolled through a virtual design, were aged about 18 to 100 years, and lived in 24 United States geographic areas. To assign participants to cohorts, the prospective study relied on clinical history that participants themselves reported in a screening survey and a study questionnaire. In the prospective study, mobile phlebotomists collected whole blood, serum and a nasopharyngeal or oropharyngeal swab from each participant. Prospective study participants could optionally give additional blood draws and questionnaires over an approximately two-month period. Before DNA extraction, blood samples from the prospective study were shipped at room temperature or frozen.

Sequencing was performed on PBMCs or T cells enriched from blood (not recorded which). The sequence links TRBV19 to TRBJ1-1; the D gene is not confidently resolved. The receptor was derived from a woman between 40 and 55 years old with acute COVID-19. For the CDR3, the sequence is CASSIVPAQNTEAFF. The nucleotide sequence reads TGTGCCAGTAGTATAGTCCCAGCGCAGAACACTGAAGCTTTCTTT.